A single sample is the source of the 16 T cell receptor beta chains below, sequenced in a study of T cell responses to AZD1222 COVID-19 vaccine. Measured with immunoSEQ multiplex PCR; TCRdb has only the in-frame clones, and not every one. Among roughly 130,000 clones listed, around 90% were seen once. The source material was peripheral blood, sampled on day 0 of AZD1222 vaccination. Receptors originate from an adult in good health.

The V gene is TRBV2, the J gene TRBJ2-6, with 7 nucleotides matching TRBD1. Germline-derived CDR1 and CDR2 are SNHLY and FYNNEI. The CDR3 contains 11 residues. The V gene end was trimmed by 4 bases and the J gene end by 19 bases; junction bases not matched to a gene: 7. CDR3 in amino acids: CASSVRYRGTF. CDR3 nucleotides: TGTGCCAGCAGTGTTAGGTACAGGGGAACTTTC.

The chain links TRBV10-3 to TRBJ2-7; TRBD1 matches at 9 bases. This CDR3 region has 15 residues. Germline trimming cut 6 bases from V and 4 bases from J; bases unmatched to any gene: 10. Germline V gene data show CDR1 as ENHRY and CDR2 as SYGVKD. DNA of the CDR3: TGTGCCATCAGACGACCTAAGGACAGGGGTTACGAGCAGTACTTC. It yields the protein CAIRRPKDRGYEQYF.

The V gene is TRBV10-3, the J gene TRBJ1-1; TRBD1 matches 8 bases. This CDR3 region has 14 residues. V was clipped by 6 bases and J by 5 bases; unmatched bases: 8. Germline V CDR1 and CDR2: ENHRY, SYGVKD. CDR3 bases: TGTGCCATCAGGAGACAGGGGAGGGAAACTGAAGCTTTCTTT. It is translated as CAIRRQGRETEAFF.

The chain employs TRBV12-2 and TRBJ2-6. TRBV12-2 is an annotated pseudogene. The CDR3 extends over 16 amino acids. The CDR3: CASRRNGALKANVLTF. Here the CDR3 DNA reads TGTGCAAGTCGCCGTAACGGGGCTCTAAAGGCCAACGTCCTGACTTTC.

The CDR3 loop is CSVPGQLITDTQYF. The CDR3 DNA follows: TGCAGCGTCCCGGGACAGCTAATCACAGATACGCAGTATTTT. V usage is TRBV29-1 and J usage is TRBJ2-3; 7 bases agree with TRBD1. The ends lost 6 bases at V and 2 bases at J; junction bases unmatched: 8. Germline V gives CDR1 SQVTM, CDR2 ANQGSEA. The CDR3 runs to 14 residues.

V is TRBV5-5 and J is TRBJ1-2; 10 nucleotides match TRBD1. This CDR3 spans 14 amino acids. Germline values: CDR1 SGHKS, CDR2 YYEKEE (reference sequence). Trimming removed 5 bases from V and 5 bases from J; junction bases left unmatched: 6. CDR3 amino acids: CASSSGQGSYGYTF. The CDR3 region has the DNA TGTGCCAGCAGTTCGGGACAGGGGAGTTATGGCTACACCTTC.

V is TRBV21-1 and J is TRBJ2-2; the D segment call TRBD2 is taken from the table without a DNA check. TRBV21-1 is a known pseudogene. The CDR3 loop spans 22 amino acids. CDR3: CASSKECPWGASGSPETGELFF. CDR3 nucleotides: TGTGCCAGCAGCAAAGAATGCCCCTGGGGGGCTAGCGGGAGTCCCGAGACCGGGGAGCTGTTTTTT.

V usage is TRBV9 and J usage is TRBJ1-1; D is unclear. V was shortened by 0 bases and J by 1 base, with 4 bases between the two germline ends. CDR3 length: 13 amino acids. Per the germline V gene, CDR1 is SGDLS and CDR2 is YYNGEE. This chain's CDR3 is CASSVVANTEAFF. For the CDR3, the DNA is TGTGCCAGCAGCGTAGTGGCGAACACTGAAGCTTTCTTT.

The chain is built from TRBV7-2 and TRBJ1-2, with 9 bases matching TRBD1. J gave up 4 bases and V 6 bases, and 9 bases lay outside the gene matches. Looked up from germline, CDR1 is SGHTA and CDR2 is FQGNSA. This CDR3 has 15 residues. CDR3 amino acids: CASRITGGPRYGYTF. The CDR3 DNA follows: TGTGCCAGCAGGATAACAGGGGGCCCTCGCTATGGCTACACCTTC.

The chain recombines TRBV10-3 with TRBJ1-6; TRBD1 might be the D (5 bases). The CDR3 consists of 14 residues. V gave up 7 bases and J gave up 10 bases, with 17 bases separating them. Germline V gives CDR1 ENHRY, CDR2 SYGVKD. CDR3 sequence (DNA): TGTGCCATCACCCCGGGAGGGGTGGGATCACCCCTCCACTTT. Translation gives CAITPGGVGSPLHF.

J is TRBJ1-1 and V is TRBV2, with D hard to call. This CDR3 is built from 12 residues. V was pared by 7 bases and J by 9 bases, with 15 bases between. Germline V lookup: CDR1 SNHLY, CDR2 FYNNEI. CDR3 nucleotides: TGTGCCAGCAAGACCCCTAGGGAAAAAGCTTTCTTT. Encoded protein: CASKTPREKAFF.

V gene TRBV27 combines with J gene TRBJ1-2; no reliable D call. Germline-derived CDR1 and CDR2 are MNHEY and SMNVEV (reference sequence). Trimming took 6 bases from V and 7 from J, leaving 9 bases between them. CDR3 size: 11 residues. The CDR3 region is CASRSGGGYTF. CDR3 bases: TGTGCCAGCAGAAGTGGCGGTGGCTACACCTTC.

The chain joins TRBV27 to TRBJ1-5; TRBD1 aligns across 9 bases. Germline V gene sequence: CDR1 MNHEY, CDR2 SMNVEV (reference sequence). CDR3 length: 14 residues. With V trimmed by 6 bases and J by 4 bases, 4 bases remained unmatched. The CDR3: CASRGTGSNQPQHF. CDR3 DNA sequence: TGTGCCAGCAGGGGGACAGGGAGTAATCAGCCCCAGCATTTT.

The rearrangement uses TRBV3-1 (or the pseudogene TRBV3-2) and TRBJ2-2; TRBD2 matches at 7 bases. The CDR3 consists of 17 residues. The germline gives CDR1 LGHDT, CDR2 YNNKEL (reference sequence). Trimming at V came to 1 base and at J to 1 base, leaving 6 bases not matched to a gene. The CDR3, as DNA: TGTGCCAGCAGCCAAGTGGGGGGGTCGGGGAACACCGGGGAGCTGTTTTTT. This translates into CASSQVGGSGNTGELFF.

The CDR3 loop is CASSLLAGASTDTQYF. CDR3 DNA: TGTGCCAGCAGCTTACTAGCGGGAGCTAGCACAGATACGCAGTATTTT. V is TRBV7-2 and J is TRBJ2-3; 10 bases agree with TRBD2. The V gene end was trimmed by 2 bases and the J gene end by 0 bases; junction bases not matched to a gene: 2. This CDR3 comprises 16 residues. Germline V lookup: CDR1 SGHTA, CDR2 FQGNSA.

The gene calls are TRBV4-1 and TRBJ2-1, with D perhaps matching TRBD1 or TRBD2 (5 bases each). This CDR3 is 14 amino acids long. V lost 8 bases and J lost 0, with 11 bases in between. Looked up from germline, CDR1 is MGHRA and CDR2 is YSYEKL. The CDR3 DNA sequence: TGCGCCAGCCGGGACCGCAGCTCCTACAATGAGCAGTTCTTC. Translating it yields CASRDRSSYNEQFF.